These 19 T cell receptor beta chains share one sample of origin, sequenced in a study of CD8 T cells in ankylosing spondylitis. TCRdb re-analysed the 5' RACE reads in MiXCR, keeping a single row per CDR3 protein. The table records around 42,000 distinct CDR3 sequences, roughly 2.5% of them present only once. Sequenced: blood, either unsorted or a sorted T cell fraction (not recorded which). Source of these receptors: a male donor with ankylosing spondylitis or in good health (not recorded which).

Many counts were recorded for this clonotype. The chain is built from TRBV9 and TRBJ2-3, with D maybe TRBD2 (5 bases). Trimming removed 7 bases from V and 3 bases from J, with 12 bases in between. The length of the CDR3 is 13 residues. CDR1 SGDLS and CDR2 YYNGEE come from the germline V gene. CDR3 sequence: CASGGLPTDTQYF. The CDR3 DNA reads TGTGCCAGCGGCGGACTGCCTACAGATACGCAGTATTTT. Combining the CDR3 with reference TRBV9 and TRBJ2-3 gives the whole variable domain DSGVTQTPKHLITATGQRVTLRCSPRSGDLSVYWYQQSLDQGLQFLIQYYNGEERAKGNILERFSAQQFPDLHSELNLSSLELGDSALYFCASGGLPTDTQYFGPGTRLTVL.

In its sample, this clonotype was seen many times. The CDR3 nucleotides read TGTGCCAGCAGCGTAGATGAGCGGACGGGAGGTAATACAGATACGCAGTATTTT. Protein product: CASSVDERTGGNTDTQYF. J is TRBJ2-3 and V is TRBV9, with 7 bases that match TRBD2. V lost 0 bases, J lost 3 bases, and 13 bases stayed unmatched. The CDR3 is made up of 18 amino acids. CDR1 and CDR2 from the germline V gene are SGDLS and YYNGEE.

This clonotype was counted ten times or more. This chain links TRBV9 with TRBJ2-1; 8 nucleotides line up with TRBD2. V was clipped by 0 bases and J by 2 bases; unmatched bases: 4. CDR3 length: 16 residues. Germline assignment: CDR1 SGDLS and CDR2 YYNGEE. The CDR3 nucleotides are TGTGCCAGCAGCGTAGGTGCTAGCGGGCCCTACAATGAGCAGTTCTTC. It yields the protein CASSVGASGPYNEQFF.

In its sample, this clonotype was seen many times. The J gene is TRBJ1-2, the V gene TRBV9; D might be TRBD1 (6 bases). Germline loops: CDR1 SGDLS, CDR2 YYNGEE. V lost 3 bases to trimming and J lost 4 bases, with 13 bases between them. The CDR3 totals 14 residues. CDR3 DNA sequence: TGTGCCAGCAGCGCCATCCAGGGGCCCTATGGCTACACCTTC. This codes for CASSAIQGPYGYTF.

At least ten counts were recorded for this clonotype. This rearrangement joins TRBV9 to TRBJ2-1, with 10 bases matching TRBD2. There are 16 residues in the CDR3. Germline V gene data show CDR1 as SGDLS and CDR2 as YYNGEE. V dropped 0 bases and J dropped 7; count of bases not matched to a gene: 7. In DNA, the CDR3 is TGTGCCAGCAGCGTAGGTTACCTAGCGGGAGCTAATGAGCAGTTCTTC. This translates into CASSVGYLAGANEQFF. Using reference TRBV9 and TRBJ2-1 for the parts outside the CDR3, the full variable domain is DSGVTQTPKHLITATGQRVTLRCSPRSGDLSVYWYQQSLDQGLQFLIQYYNGEERAKGNILERFSAQQFPDLHSELNLSSLELGDSALYFCASSVGYLAGANEQFFGPGTRLTVL.

This clonotype was seen many times. The chain couples TRBV9 to TRBJ1-3; 8 nucleotides agree with TRBD1. CDR1 and CDR2 from the germline V gene are SGDLS and YYNGEE. This CDR3 spans 15 amino acids. V dropped 3 bases and J dropped 3; count of bases not matched to a gene: 5. The CDR3 region is CASSAITGGGNTIYF. CDR3 bases: TGTGCCAGCAGCGCCATAACAGGGGGTGGAAACACCATATATTTT.

This clonotype was detected many times. The chain is built from TRBV10-3 and TRBJ2-1; D not certain. The CDR3 is made up of 9 amino acids. The germline V and J ends were trimmed by 0 bases and 12 bases, with 0 bases remaining between them. Germline CDR1 reads ENHRY; CDR2 reads SYGVKD. CDR3 sequence reads: CAISESQFF. Here the CDR3 DNA reads TGTGCCATCAGTGAGTCGCAGTTCTTC.

This clonotype was seen repeatedly, ten times or more. This sequence joins TRBV9 and TRBJ2-5; D is unresolved. From germline, CDR1 is SGDLS and CDR2 YYNGEE. The CDR3 has 15 residues. The ends were cut back, 2 bases at V and 3 bases at J, with 14 bases in the middle. CDR3 sequence (DNA): TGTGCCAGCAGCGTTACCGGCGCCAAAGAAGAGACCCAGTACTTC. As protein: CASSVTGAKEETQYF.

Many counts were recorded for this clonotype. This chain uses TRBV9 with TRBJ1-1; no reliable D call. V gave up 0 bases and J gave up 3 bases, with 9 bases separating them. Germline V CDR1 and CDR2: SGDLS, YYNGEE. The CDR3 covers 14 residues. DNA of the CDR3: TGTGCCAGCAGCGTAGGAGGGTTCGACACTGAAGCTTTCTTT. As protein: CASSVGGFDTEAFF.

There are many counts of this clonotype. The chain combines TRBV9 with TRBJ1-1; 7 bases match TRBD1. V gave up 3 bases and J gave up 2 bases; unmatched junction bases: 10. The germline CDR1 and CDR2 sequences are SGDLS and YYNGEE. The CDR3 runs 16 residues. Written as DNA, the CDR3 is TGTGCCAGCAGCGCCGGGACAGCCCTCTCTAACACTGAAGCTTTCTTT. Encoded protein: CASSAGTALSNTEAFF. The full variable domain, its missing parts supplied by reference TRBV9 and TRBJ1-1, is DSGVTQTPKHLITATGQRVTLRCSPRSGDLSVYWYQQSLDQGLQFLIQYYNGEERAKGNILERFSAQQFPDLHSELNLSSLELGDSALYFCASSAGTALSNTEAFFGQGTRLTVV.

This clonotype was seen at least ten times. The chain has TRBV9 and TRBJ1-5; D not certain. CDR1 SGDLS and CDR2 YYNGEE come from the germline V gene. Trimming took off 0 bases at V and 1 base at J, with 14 bases between the two ends. The CDR3 has 17 residues. CDR3 region: CASSVGEGRGSNQPQHF. CDR3 bases: TGTGCCAGCAGCGTAGGTGAAGGGCGTGGGAGCAATCAGCCCCAGCATTTT.

This clonotype was counted a few times. The J gene is TRBJ2-5, the V gene TRBV9; the D gene is possibly TRBD1 (5 bases). The V end lost 0 bases, the J end lost 4 bases, and 10 bases lay between the germline ends. This CDR3 comprises 14 residues. CDR1 and CDR2 from the germline V gene are SGDLS and YYNGEE. DNA of the CDR3: TGTGCCAGCAGCGTAGGGTTAAGGGGAGAGACCCAGTACTTC. Protein product: CASSVGLRGETQYF.

This clonotype was seen repeatedly, ten times or more. The chain links TRBV9 to TRBJ2-7, with D perhaps TRBD1 or TRBD2 (7 bases each). CDR1 is SGDLS and CDR2 is YYNGEE in the germline V gene. Trimming cost V 3 bases and J 6 bases, with 16 bases left between them. This CDR3 contains 14 residues. Written as DNA, the CDR3 is TGTGCCAGCAGCGGGGGAGGGACAGTCCCCGAGCAGTACTTC. Translated, it gives CASSGGGTVPEQYF. The complete variable domain, with remaining parts taken from reference TRBV9 and TRBJ2-7, reads DSGVTQTPKHLITATGQRVTLRCSPRSGDLSVYWYQQSLDQGLQFLIQYYNGEERAKGNILERFSAQQFPDLHSELNLSSLELGDSALYFCASSGGGTVPEQYFGPGTRLTVT.

This clonotype was seen at least ten times. The rearrangement links TRBV9 to TRBJ2-2; no clear D. The CDR3 is made up of 14 amino acids. Trimming removed 3 bases from V and 0 bases from J, with 6 bases in between. From germline, CDR1 is SGDLS and CDR2 YYNGEE. For the CDR3, the DNA is TGTGCCAGCAGCGAGTACGCGAACACCGGGGAGCTGTTTTTT. It codes for CASSEYANTGELFF. Looking up the rest from reference TRBV9 and TRBJ2-2 gives the full variable domain: DSGVTQTPKHLITATGQRVTLRCSPRSGDLSVYWYQQSLDQGLQFLIQYYNGEERAKGNILERFSAQQFPDLHSELNLSSLELGDSALYFCASSEYANTGELFFGEGSRLTVL.

In its sample, this clonotype was seen many times. The chain carries TRBV9 and TRBJ2-7; 12 nucleotides match TRBD2. CDR3 length equals 14 residues. The germline gives CDR1 SGDLS, CDR2 YYNGEE. Trimming cost V 3 bases and J 6 bases; bases outside gene matches: 4. The CDR3 nucleotides are TGTGCCAGCAGCGGACTAGCGGGAGAGGGCGAGCAGTACTTC. Residues: CASSGLAGEGEQYF.

This clonotype occurred many times. The V gene is TRBV9, the J gene TRBJ1-2, with unresolved D. CDR3 length: 15 amino acids. Germline CDR1 reads SGDLS; CDR2 reads YYNGEE. Deletions cut 0 bases from V and 7 bases from J, with 16 bases between. The CDR3 DNA sequence: TGTGCCAGCAGCGTAGGAGGTTCTGGAGCTTCTGGCTACACCTTC. It specifies CASSVGGSGASGYTF.

This clonotype was picked up many times. The chain uses TRBV9 and TRBJ2-4; 9 bases match TRBD2. Looked up from germline, CDR1 is SGDLS and CDR2 is YYNGEE. Trimming took 2 bases from V and 4 from J; bases not matched to a gene: 10. The CDR3 totals 17 residues. This CDR3 reads CASSVEGPSGVKNIQYF. CDR3 DNA sequence: TGTGCCAGCAGCGTCGAAGGGCCTAGCGGGGTTAAAAACATTCAGTACTTC.

In its sample, this clonotype was seen many times. J is TRBJ2-1 and V is TRBV9; 14 bases fit TRBD2. This CDR3 region has 16 residues. The germline V gene encodes CDR1 SGDLS and CDR2 YYNGEE. The junction had 8 bases not matched to a gene; V was cut back by 3 bases and J by 9 bases. The chain's CDR3 is CASSAASGLAGVEQFF. As DNA, the CDR3 is TGTGCCAGCAGCGCAGCATCGGGACTAGCGGGAGTTGAGCAGTTCTTC.

By share, this clonotype counts as medium-sized. The rearrangement uses TRBV9 and TRBJ1-1; D is unclear. This CDR3 has 12 residues. Germline-derived CDR1 and CDR2 are SGDLS and YYNGEE. V lost 4 bases to trimming and J lost 9 bases, with 13 bases between them. The CDR3 bases are TGTGCCAGCAGCCCGATTGAGTCTAAAGCTTTCTTT. This encodes CASSPIESKAFF.